The 18 T cell receptor beta chains below all came from one sample that was sequenced in a study of blood T cells in healthy people across ages. The second PCR ran roughly 6 to 11 cycles with a sample-barcoded 5' primer and J-beta primers. A single record per CDR3 protein comes from TCRdb applying MiXCR to the 5' RACE reads. The table includes roughly 1.7 million distinct CDR3 sequences, almost 35% detected once. The specimen sequenced was blood. These receptors were obtained from a woman aged 25 to 45 in good health.

The gene calls are TRBV27 and TRBJ2-2; TRBD2 matches at 16 bases. From germline, CDR1 is MNHEY and CDR2 SMNVEV (reference sequence). This CDR3 is built from 19 residues. Trimming took 8 bases from V and 1 from J; bases not matched to a gene: 10. CDR3 sequence: CASPCPGLAGGRNTGELFF. CDR3 nucleotides: TGTGCCAGCCCCTGCCCGGGACTAGCGGGAGGGAGGAACACCGGGGAGCTGTTTTTT.

This clonotype was counted a few times. The CDR3 sequence is CASSYFGGNEQFF. In DNA form, the CDR3 reads TGTGCCAGCAGTTACTTTGGAGGGAATGAGCAGTTCTTC. The chain links TRBV6-5 to TRBJ2-1, with TRBD2 as a possible D gene (6 bases). The germline gives CDR1 MNHEY, CDR2 SVGAGI. The CDR3 sequence is 13 residues long. The ends were cut back, 1 base at V and 7 bases at J, with 8 bases in the middle.

This clonotype was found a few times. The genes are TRBV5-4 and TRBJ2-5; D is perhaps TRBD1 (7 bases). CDR3 length: 14 amino acids. Trimming left V 3 bases short and J 11 bases short, with 20 bases between. The germline CDR1 and CDR2 sequences are SGHNT and YYREEE (reference sequence). CDR3 in amino acids: CASSSVDRVREQYF. The CDR3 DNA reads as TGTGCCAGCAGCTCCGTCGACAGGGTCCGGGAGCAGTACTTC.

This clonotype was seen at least ten times. V is TRBV29-1 and J is TRBJ2-3; no definite D call. The CDR3 loop spans 14 amino acids. Germline V lookup: CDR1 SQVTM, CDR2 ANQGSEA. V shed 6 bases and J shed 2 bases, with 15 bases lying between them. The CDR3, as DNA: TGCAGCGTCCCGGGTACCGGTATCACAGATACGCAGTATTTT. This sequence encodes CSVPGTGITDTQYF.

This clonotype was observed a few times. The rearrangement links TRBV25-1 to TRBJ2-3, with 10 bases aligning to TRBD2. Germline-derived CDR1 and CDR2 are MGHDK and SYGVNS. Trimming cost V 3 bases and J 6 bases; bases outside gene matches: 9. The CDR3 is 16 residues long. The chain's CDR3 is CASSEPQRGGADTQYF. CDR3 nucleotides: TGTGCCAGCAGTGAGCCCCAGCGGGGGGGTGCTGATACGCAGTATTTT. Based on the CDR3 plus reference TRBV25-1 and TRBJ2-3, the full variable domain is EADIYQTPRYLVIGTGKKITLECSQTMGHDKMYWYQQDPGMELHLIHYSYGVNSTEKGDLSSESTVSRIRTEHFPLTLESARPSHTSQYLCASSEPQRGGADTQYFGPGTRLTVL.

This clonotype was observed a handful of times. This chain links TRBV18 with TRBJ2-3; D perhaps matches TRBD1 (6 bases). The germline V and J ends were trimmed by 1 base and 9 bases, with 14 bases remaining between them. This CDR3 has 14 amino acids. Germline lookup yields CDR1 KGHSH and CDR2 LQKENI. In DNA, the CDR3 is TGTGCCAGCTCACCACGACAGGTGAATGGGACGCAGTATTTT. Translation gives CASSPRQVNGTQYF.

The V gene is TRBV7-9, the J gene TRBJ1-2; D is possibly TRBD1 (5 bases). This CDR3 has 12 residues. Germline-derived CDR1 and CDR2 are SEHNR and FQNEAQ (reference sequence). The V end lost 5 bases, the J end lost 8 bases, and 12 bases lay between the germline ends. CDR3 region: CASSPGGKGYTF. In nucleotides, the CDR3 is TGTGCCAGCAGCCCGGGGGGTAAGGGCTACACCTTC.

The chain has TRBV20-1 and TRBJ1-2; D unresolved. The V gene's germline CDR1 is DFQATT and CDR2 SNEGSKA (reference sequence). The V gene lost 7 bases and the J gene lost 5 bases, with 26 bases spanning the gap. The CDR3 is made up of 16 amino acids. The CDR3 DNA sequence: TGCAGTGTCTTTTTTTGGCGGACCACCAAAGGGTATGGCTACACCTTC. Its protein product is CSVFFWRTTKGYGYTF.

CDR3 in amino acids: CSVAGRITDTQYF. CDR3 coding DNA: TGCAGCGTGGCGGGGAGAATCACAGATACGCAGTATTTT. This chain joins TRBV29-1 and TRBJ2-3; perhaps TRBD2 as D (6 bases). Trimming stripped 6 bases from V and 2 bases from J, with 12 bases between. CDR3 length: 13 amino acids. CDR1 is SQVTM and CDR2 is ANQGSEA in the germline V gene.

The chain employs TRBV7-6 and TRBJ2-5; 11 bases map to TRBD2. This CDR3 spans 13 amino acids. CDR1 and CDR2 (germline): SGHVS, FNYEAQ. After removal of 5 bases from V and 13 bases from J, the junction contained 9 bases not matched to a gene. This chain's CDR3 is CASSTRLAGNPYF. The CDR3 DNA follows: TGTGCCAGCAGCACCCGACTAGCGGGGAACCCGTACTTC.

This sequence joins TRBV3-1 and TRBJ2-7; 14 nucleotides line up with TRBD2. The CDR3 totals 20 residues. V was pared by 1 base and J by 2 bases, with 13 bases of the junction left unmatched. Germline values: CDR1 LGHDT, CDR2 YNNKEL (reference sequence). The CDR3 coding sequence is TGTGCCAGCAGCCAAGCGGGACTAGCGGGGGATTTCTCTGGGGCCTACGAGCAGTACTTC. Translated, it gives CASSQAGLAGDFSGAYEQYF.

The rearrangement joins TRBV2 to TRBJ2-7; 7 bases fit TRBD1. This CDR3 is 14 amino acids long. J lost 0 bases, V lost 10 bases, and 9 bases had no gene match. The germline gives CDR1 SNHLY, CDR2 FYNNEI. The CDR3 region is CAIVPDRSSYEQYF. Here the CDR3 DNA reads TGTGCCATAGTTCCGGACAGGAGCTCCTACGAGCAGTACTTC.

This clonotype was found many times. V usage is TRBV7-9 and J usage is TRBJ1-2; TRBD1 aligns across 7 bases. V gave up 4 bases and J gave up 8 bases; unmatched junction bases: 4. CDR3 length: 12 amino acids. Germline CDR1 reads SEHNR; CDR2 reads FQNEAQ (reference sequence). The CDR3 nucleotides are TGTGCCAGCAGCTCGACAGGGTTCGGCTACACCTTC. Its protein is CASSSTGFGYTF.

In this sample, this clonotype turned up a few times. The chain has TRBV5-1 and TRBJ2-2, with no clear D. V lost 4 bases and J 6 bases, leaving 10 bases between the germline ends. This CDR3 is 13 amino acids long. CDR1 SGHRS and CDR2 YFSETQ come from the germline V gene. The CDR3 loop reads CASSGGLSGELFF. Written as DNA, the CDR3 is TGCGCCAGCAGCGGTGGGCTCTCCGGGGAGCTGTTTTTT.

This clonotype occurred once. J is TRBJ2-5 and V is TRBV9, with 7 nucleotides matching TRBD2. J was trimmed by 1 base and V by 3 bases; bases with no gene match: 3. Germline CDR1 is SGDLS and CDR2 is YYNGEE. This CDR3 region has 14 residues. The CDR3 DNA is TGTGCCAGCAGCGGACCTAGCGGCCAAGAGACCCAGTACTTC. It codes for CASSGPSGQETQYF. Variable domain in full (rest from reference TRBV9 and TRBJ2-5): DSGVTQTPKHLITATGQRVTLRCSPRSGDLSVYWYQQSLDQGLQFLIQYYNGEERAKGNILERFSAQQFPDLHSELNLSSLELGDSALYFCASSGPSGQETQYFGPGTRLLVL.

The sample holds a few counts of this clonotype. The chain employs TRBV28 and TRBJ2-5; D remains ambiguous. V shed 4 bases and J shed 3 bases, with 18 bases lying between them. CDR3 length: 16 residues. Germline values: CDR1 MDHEN, CDR2 SYDVKM. The CDR3 DNA sequence: TGTGCCAGCAGTTCGGGCGGTTCACAGCTCGAAGAGACCCAGTACTTC. It yields the protein CASSSGGSQLEETQYF.

In its sample, this clonotype was seen a few times. This chain uses TRBV27 with TRBJ2-6, with D perhaps matching TRBD1 (7 bases). Germline V CDR1 and CDR2: MNHEY, SMNVEV (reference sequence). The ends were cut back, 7 bases at V and 0 bases at J, with 19 bases in the middle. This CDR3 spans 18 amino acids. The CDR3 region has the DNA TGTGCCAGCACCCGGAGGGACAGCTTCAGCTCTGGGGCCAACGTCCTGACTTTC. This gives the protein CASTRRDSFSSGANVLTF.

For the CDR3, the DNA is TGTGCCAGCAGCATTCCGGGACACATATCCTACGAGCAGTACTTC. Its translation is CASSIPGHISYEQYF. The rearrangement links TRBV11-2 to TRBJ2-7; perhaps TRBD1 as D (6 bases). The CDR3 runs to 15 residues. Trimming cost V 5 bases and J 1 base, with 15 bases left between them. Germline CDR1 SGHAT, CDR2 FQNNGV.